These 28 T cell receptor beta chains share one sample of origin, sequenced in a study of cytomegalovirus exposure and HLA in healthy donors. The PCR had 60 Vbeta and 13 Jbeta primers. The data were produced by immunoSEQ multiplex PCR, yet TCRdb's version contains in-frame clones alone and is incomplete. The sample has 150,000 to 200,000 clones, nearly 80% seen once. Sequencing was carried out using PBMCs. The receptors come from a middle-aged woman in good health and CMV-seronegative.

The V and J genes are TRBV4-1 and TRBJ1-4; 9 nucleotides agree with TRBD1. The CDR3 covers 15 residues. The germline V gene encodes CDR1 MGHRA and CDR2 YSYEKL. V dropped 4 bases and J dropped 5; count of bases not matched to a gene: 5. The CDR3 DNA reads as TGCGCCAGCAGCCGAGGACAGGGGACCAATGAAAAACTGTTTTTT. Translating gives CASSRGQGTNEKLFF.

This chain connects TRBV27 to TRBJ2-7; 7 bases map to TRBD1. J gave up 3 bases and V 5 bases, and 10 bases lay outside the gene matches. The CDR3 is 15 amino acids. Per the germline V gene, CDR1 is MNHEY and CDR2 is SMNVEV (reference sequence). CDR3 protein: CASSPQTGIYYEQYF. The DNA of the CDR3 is TGTGCCAGCAGTCCACAGACAGGGATATACTACGAGCAGTACTTC.

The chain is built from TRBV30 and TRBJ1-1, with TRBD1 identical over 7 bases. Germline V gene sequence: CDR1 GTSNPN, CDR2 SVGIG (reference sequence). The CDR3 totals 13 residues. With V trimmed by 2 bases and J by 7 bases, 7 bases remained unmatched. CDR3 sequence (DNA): TGTGCCTGGAGTAGGGGACAGAAACATGAAGCTTTCTTT. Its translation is CAWSRGQKHEAFF. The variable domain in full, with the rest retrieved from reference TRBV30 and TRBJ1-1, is SQTIHQWPATLVQPVGSPLSLECTVEGTSNPNLYWYRQAAGRGLQLLFYSVGIGQISSEVPQNLSASRPQDRQFILSSKKLLLSDSGFYLCAWSRGQKHEAFFGQGTRLTVV.

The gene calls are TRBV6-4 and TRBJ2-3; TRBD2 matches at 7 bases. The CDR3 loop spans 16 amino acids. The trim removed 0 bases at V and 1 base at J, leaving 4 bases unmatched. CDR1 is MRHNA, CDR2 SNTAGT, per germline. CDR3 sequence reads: CASSDSGGSGTDTQYF. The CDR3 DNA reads TGTGCCAGCAGTGACTCCGGCGGGAGCGGCACAGATACGCAGTATTTT.

The CDR3, as DNA: TGCAGCGTCGGTACTAGCGGGAGGCGGAATGAGCAGTTCTTC. Encoded protein: CSVGTSGRRNEQFF. This chain joins TRBV29-1 and TRBJ2-1; 12 nucleotides line up with TRBD2. V shed 6 bases, J shed 7 bases, and the junction held 7 bases outside the gene matches. The CDR3 has 14 residues. CDR1 and CDR2 (germline): SQVTM, ANQGSEA.

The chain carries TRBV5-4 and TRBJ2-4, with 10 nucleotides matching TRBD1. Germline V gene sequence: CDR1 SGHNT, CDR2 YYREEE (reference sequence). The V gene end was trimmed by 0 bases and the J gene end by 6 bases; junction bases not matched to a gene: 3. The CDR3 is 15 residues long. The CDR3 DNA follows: TGTGCCAGCAGCTTGGGGACAGGGGGGGGAAACATTCAGTACTTC. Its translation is CASSLGTGGGNIQYF. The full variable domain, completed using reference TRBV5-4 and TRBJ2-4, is ETGVTQSPTHLIKTRGQQVTLRCSSQSGHNTVSWYQQALGQGPQFIFQYYREEENGRGNFPPRFSGLQFPNYSSELNVNALELDDSALYLCASSLGTGGGNIQYFGAGTRLSVL.

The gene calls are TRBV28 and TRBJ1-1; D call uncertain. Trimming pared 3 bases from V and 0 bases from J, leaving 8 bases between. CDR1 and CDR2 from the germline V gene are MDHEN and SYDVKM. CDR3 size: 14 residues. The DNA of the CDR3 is TGTGCCAGCAGTTTGGGCAACCTGAACACTGAAGCTTTCTTT. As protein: CASSLGNLNTEAFF.

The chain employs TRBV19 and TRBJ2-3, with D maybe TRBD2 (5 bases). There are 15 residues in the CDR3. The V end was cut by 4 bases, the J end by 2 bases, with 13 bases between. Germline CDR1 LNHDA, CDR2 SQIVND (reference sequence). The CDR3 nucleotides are TGTGCCAGTAGTAGGCGGGCTGCAACCACAGATACGCAGTATTTT. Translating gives CASSRRAATTDTQYF.

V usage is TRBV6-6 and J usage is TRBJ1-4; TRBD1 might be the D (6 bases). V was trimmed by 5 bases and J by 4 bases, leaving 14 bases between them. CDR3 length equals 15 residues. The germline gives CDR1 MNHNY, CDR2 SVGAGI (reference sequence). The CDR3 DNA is TGTGCCAGCAGTACAGGGACGGCCGATAATGAAAAACTGTTTTTT. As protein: CASSTGTADNEKLFF.

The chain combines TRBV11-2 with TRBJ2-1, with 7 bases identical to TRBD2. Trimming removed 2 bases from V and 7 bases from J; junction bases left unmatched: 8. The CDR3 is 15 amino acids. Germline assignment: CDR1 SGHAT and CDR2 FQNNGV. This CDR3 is CASSLNGRSGNEQFF. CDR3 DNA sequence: TGTGCCAGCAGCTTAAACGGGAGGTCGGGGAATGAGCAGTTCTTC.

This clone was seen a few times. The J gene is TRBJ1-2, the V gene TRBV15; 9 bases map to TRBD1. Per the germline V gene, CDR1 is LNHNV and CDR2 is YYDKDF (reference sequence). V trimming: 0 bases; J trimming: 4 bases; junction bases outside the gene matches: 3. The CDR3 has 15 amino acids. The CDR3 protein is CATSRDRTGAYGYTF. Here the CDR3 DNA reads TGTGCCACCAGCAGAGATCGGACAGGGGCCTATGGCTACACCTTC.

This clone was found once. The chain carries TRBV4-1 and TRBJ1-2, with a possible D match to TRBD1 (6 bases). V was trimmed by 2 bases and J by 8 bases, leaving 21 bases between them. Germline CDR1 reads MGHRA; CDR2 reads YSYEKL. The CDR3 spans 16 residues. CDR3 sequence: CASSQPSAGGTRGYTF. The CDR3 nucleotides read TGCGCCAGCAGCCAACCATCGGCGGGGGGGACACGGGGCTACACCTTC.

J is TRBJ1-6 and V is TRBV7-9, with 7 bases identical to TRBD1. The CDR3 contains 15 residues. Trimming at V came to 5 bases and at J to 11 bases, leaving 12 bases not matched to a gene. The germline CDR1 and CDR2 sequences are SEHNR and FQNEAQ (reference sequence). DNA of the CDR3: TGTGCCAGCAGCCCCCAAACGACAGGGTCGGCACCCCTCCACTTT. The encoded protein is CASSPQTTGSAPLHF.

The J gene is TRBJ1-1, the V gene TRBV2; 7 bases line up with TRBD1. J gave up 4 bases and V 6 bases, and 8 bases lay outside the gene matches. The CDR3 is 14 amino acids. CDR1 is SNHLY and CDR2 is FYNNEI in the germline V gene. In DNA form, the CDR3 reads TGTGCCAGCAGGGTGACAGGGATTAGCACTGAAGCTTTCTTT. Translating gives CASRVTGISTEAFF.

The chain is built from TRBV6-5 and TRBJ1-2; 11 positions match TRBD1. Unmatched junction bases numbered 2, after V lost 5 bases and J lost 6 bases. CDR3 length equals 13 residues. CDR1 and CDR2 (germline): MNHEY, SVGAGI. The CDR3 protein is CASSGQGANGYTF. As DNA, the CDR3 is TGTGCCAGCAGTGGACAGGGGGCTAATGGCTACACCTTC.

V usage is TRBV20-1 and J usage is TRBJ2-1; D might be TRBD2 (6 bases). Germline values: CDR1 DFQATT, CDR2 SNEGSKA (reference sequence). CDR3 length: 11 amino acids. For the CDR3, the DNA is TGCAGCGCGGGGAACAATGCTGAGCAGTTCTTC. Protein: CSAGNNAEQFF.

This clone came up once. CDR3 sequence: CASSQGMSVFGTDTQYF. The CDR3 DNA sequence: TGCGCCAGCAGCCAAGGAATGTCGGTCTTTGGCACAGATACGCAGTATTTT. The V call is TRBV4-1, the J call TRBJ2-3; D is ambiguous. V lost 1 base, J lost 1 base, and 15 bases lay in between. The CDR3 length is 17 residues. Per the germline V gene, CDR1 is MGHRA and CDR2 is YSYEKL.

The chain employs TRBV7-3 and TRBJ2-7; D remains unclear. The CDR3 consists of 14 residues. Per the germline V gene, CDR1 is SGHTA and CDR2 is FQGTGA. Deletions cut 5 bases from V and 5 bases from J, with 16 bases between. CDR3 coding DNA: TGTGCCAGCAGCCCCTCCCACAGTTCCGACGAGCAGTACTTC. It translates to CASSPSHSSDEQYF.

CDR3 sequence: CASSVGNRENEKLFF. The CDR3 DNA sequence: TGTGCCAGCAGCGTAGGCAACAGGGAGAATGAAAAACTGTTTTTT. The rearrangement joins TRBV9 to TRBJ1-4; TRBD1 is a possible D gene (6 bases). Germline-derived CDR1 and CDR2 are SGDLS and YYNGEE. V was pared by 0 bases and J by 5 bases, with 11 bases between. The CDR3 extends over 15 amino acids. The full variable domain, completed using reference TRBV9 and TRBJ1-4, is DSGVTQTPKHLITATGQRVTLRCSPRSGDLSVYWYQQSLDQGLQFLIQYYNGEERAKGNILERFSAQQFPDLHSELNLSSLELGDSALYFCASSVGNRENEKLFFGSGTQLSVL.

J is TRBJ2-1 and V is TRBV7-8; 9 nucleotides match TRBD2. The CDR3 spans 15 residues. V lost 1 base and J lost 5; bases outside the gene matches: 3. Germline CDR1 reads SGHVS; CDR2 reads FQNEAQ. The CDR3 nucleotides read TGTGCCAGCAGCTTAGGCGGGGGGGCCCACAATGAGCAGTTCTTC. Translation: CASSLGGGAHNEQFF. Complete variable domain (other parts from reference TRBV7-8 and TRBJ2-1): GAGVSQSPRYKVAKRGQDVALRCDPISGHVSLFWYQQALGQGPEFLTYFQNEAQLDKSGLPSDRFFAERPEGSVSTLKIQRTQQEDSAVYLCASSLGGGAHNEQFFGPGTRLTVL.

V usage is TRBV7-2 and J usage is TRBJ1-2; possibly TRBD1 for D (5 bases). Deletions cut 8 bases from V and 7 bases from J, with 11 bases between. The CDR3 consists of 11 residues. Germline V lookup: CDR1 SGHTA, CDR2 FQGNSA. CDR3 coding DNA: TGTGCCAGCGCGGGGGGAATTGGCTACACCTTC. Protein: CASAGGIGYTF.

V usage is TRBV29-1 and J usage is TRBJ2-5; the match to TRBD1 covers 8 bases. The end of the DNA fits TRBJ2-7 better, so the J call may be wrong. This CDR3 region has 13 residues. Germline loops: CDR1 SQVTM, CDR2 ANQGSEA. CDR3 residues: CSVETQGAYEQYF. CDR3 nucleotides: TGCAGCGTTGAAACACAGGGGGCCTACGAGCAGTACTTC.

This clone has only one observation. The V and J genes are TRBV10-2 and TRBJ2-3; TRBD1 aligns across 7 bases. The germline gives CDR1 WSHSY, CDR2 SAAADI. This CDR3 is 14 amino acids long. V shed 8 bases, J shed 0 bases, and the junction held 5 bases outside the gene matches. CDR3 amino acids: CASGPGQSTDTQYF. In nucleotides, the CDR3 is TGCGCCAGCGGACCGGGACAGAGCACAGATACGCAGTATTTT.

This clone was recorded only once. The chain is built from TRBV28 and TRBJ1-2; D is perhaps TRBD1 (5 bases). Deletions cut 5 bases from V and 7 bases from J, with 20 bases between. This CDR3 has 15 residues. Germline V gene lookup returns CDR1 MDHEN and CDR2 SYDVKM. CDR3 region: CASSPTGPGMVGYTF. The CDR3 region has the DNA TGTGCCAGCAGTCCCACAGGACCGGGCATGGTTGGCTACACCTTC.

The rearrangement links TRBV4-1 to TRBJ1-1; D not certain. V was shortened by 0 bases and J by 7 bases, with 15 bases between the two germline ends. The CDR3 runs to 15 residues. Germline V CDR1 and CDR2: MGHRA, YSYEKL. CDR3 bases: TGCGCCAGCAGCCAAGATCAGAGGACTCATTTTGAAGCTTTCTTT. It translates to CASSQDQRTHFEAFF.

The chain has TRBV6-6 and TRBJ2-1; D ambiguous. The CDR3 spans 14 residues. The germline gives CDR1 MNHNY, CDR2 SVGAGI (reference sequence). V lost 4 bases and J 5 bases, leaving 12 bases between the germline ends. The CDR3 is CASSSPRVDNEQFF. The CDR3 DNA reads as TGTGCCAGCAGTTCCCCACGCGTGGACAATGAGCAGTTCTTC.

Here the CDR3 reads CASSVNFYNEQFF. As DNA, the CDR3 is TGCGCCAGCAGCGTCAACTTCTACAATGAGCAGTTCTTC. The chain combines TRBV4-3 with TRBJ2-1; no clear D gene. The V end lost 5 bases, the J end lost 3 bases, and 8 bases lay between the germline ends. This CDR3 has 13 residues. Germline-derived CDR1 and CDR2 are LGHNA and YSLEER.

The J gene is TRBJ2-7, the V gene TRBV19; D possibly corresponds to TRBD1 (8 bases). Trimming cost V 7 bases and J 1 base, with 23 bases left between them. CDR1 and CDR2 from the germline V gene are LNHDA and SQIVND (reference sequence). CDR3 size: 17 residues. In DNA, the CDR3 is TGTGCCAGTACCGGGGGGACAGGCCCTGGCCCTTCCTACGAGCAGTACTTC. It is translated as CASTGGTGPGPSYEQYF.